These 25 T cell receptor beta chains originate from one sample sequenced in a study of blood T cell repertoires in COVID-19. Here immunoSEQ multiplex PCR was the method, and the copy in TCRdb shows in-frame clones only, minus some. The sample has around 43,000 clones; 80% to 90% are singletons. The sample consisted of peripheral blood. The receptors here all came from a woman in her sixties or seventies with acute or convalescent COVID-19.

The CDR3 sequence is CASSFQGRDTEAFF. CDR3 nucleotides: TGTGCCAGCAGCTTTCAGGGTAGGGACACTGAAGCTTTCTTT. V is TRBV7-2 and J is TRBJ1-1; weak D call: TRBD1 (5 bases). The V end lost 3 bases, the J end lost 3 bases, and 11 bases lay between the germline ends. In germline, CDR1 is SGHTA, CDR2 FQGNSA. The CDR3 covers 14 residues.

This clone was found once. The chain joins TRBV6-5 to TRBJ2-7; 12 nucleotides match TRBD2. With V trimmed by 5 bases and J by 7 bases, 6 bases remained unmatched. Germline CDR1 reads MNHEY; CDR2 reads SVGAGI. CDR3 length: 14 amino acids. The CDR3 here is CASSRLAGGPEQYV. The CDR3 DNA sequence: TGTGCCAGCAGTCGCCTAGCGGGAGGGCCGGAGCAGTACGTC.

The rearrangement joins TRBV6-5 to TRBJ1-1; D is possibly TRBD1 (5 bases). The CDR3 sequence is 11 residues long. Germline-derived CDR1 and CDR2 are MNHEY and SVGAGI. Trimming took off 8 bases at V and 5 bases at J, with 9 bases between the two ends. CDR3 loop: CASAGETEAFF. CDR3 nucleotides: TGTGCCAGCGCGGGGGAGACTGAAGCTTTCTTT.

The chain joins TRBV28 to TRBJ2-5; 7 bases line up with TRBD1. The germline gives CDR1 MDHEN, CDR2 SYDVKM. This CDR3 contains 16 residues. Unmatched junction bases numbered 13, after V lost 4 bases and J lost 5 bases. The CDR3 DNA reads TGTGCCAGCAGTTCGCCTCTAGGGGGCGGGTTTGAGACCCAGTACTTC. It specifies CASSSPLGGGFETQYF.

The count of this clone is one. This chain connects TRBV7-8 to TRBJ2-1; D possibly corresponds to TRBD2 (6 bases). V lost 5 bases, J lost 5 bases, and 19 bases lay in between. Germline values: CDR1 SGHVS, CDR2 FQNEAQ. The CDR3 consists of 16 residues. CDR3 DNA: TGTGCCAGCAGCGACGTTTTGGGGGGAACTAACAATGAGCAGTTCTTC. Protein: CASSDVLGGTNNEQFF.

The chain recombines TRBV7-9 with TRBJ2-2, with D perhaps TRBD1 (5 bases). This CDR3 is 16 amino acids long. In germline, CDR1 is SEHNR, CDR2 FQNEAQ (reference sequence). V lost 3 bases, J lost 4 bases, and 15 bases lay in between. The CDR3 DNA follows: TGTGCCAGCAGCTTTGGGGCAGGCTGGGGCACCGGGGAGCTGTTTTTT. As protein: CASSFGAGWGTGELFF.

The rearrangement links TRBV19 to TRBJ1-6, with D perhaps TRBD1 (6 bases). The germline V gene encodes CDR1 LNHDA and CDR2 SQIVND (reference sequence). The CDR3 spans 15 residues. With 5 bases removed from V and 7 bases from J, the gap between germline ends came to 15 bases. The CDR3 coding sequence is TGTGCCAGTAGTGAAATACAGGGTTTGAATTCACCCCTCCACTTT. Its translation: CASSEIQGLNSPLHF. The full variable domain, rest sourced from reference TRBV19 and TRBJ1-6, is DGGITQSPKYLFRKEGQNVTLSCEQNLNHDAMYWYRQDPGQGLRLIYYSQIVNDFQKGDIAEGYSVSREKKESFPLTVTSAQKNPTAFYLCASSEIQGLNSPLHFGNGTRLTVT.

The chain uses TRBV4-3 and TRBJ1-4, with D unclear. The germline gives CDR1 LGHNA, CDR2 YSLEER. Trimming took off 2 bases at V and 0 bases at J, with 7 bases between the two ends. The CDR3 has 15 residues. The CDR3 loop is CASSQTVSTNEKLFF. The CDR3, as DNA: TGCGCCAGCAGCCAAACAGTCTCAACTAATGAAAAACTGTTTTTT.

This chain links TRBV11-2 with TRBJ2-3; D gene ambiguous. This CDR3 comprises 13 residues. CDR1 SGHAT and CDR2 FQNNGV come from the germline V gene. Trimming cost V 4 bases and J 2 bases, with 7 bases left between them. CDR3 DNA: TGTGCCAGCAGCTCCCGTCCCACAGATACGCAGTATTTT. The encoded protein is CASSSRPTDTQYF.

The J gene is TRBJ1-1, the V gene TRBV30; TRBD1 is a possible D gene (5 bases). Trimming cost V 0 bases and J 3 bases, with 14 bases left between them. Germline CDR1 GTSNPN, CDR2 SVGIG (reference sequence). This CDR3 is built from 15 residues. The CDR3 region has the DNA TGTGCCTGGAGTGTATTAGGCAGGGTGGACACTGAAGCTTTCTTT. It specifies CAWSVLGRVDTEAFF.

The chain recombines TRBV2 with TRBJ2-5, with TRBD1 matching 7 bases. CDR3 length: 13 residues. V was clipped by 3 bases and J by 3 bases; unmatched bases: 1. Germline lookup yields CDR1 SNHLY and CDR2 FYNNEI. The CDR3, as DNA: TGTGCCAGCAGTGAGCAGGGGGAAGAGACCCAGTACTTC. This gives the protein CASSEQGEETQYF.

The chain has TRBV15 and TRBJ2-7, with TRBD2 as a possible D gene (5 bases). The CDR3 is 17 residues long. The V gene's germline CDR1 is LNHNV and CDR2 YYDKDF (reference sequence). V lost 3 bases and J lost 3, with 21 bases in between. The CDR3 spells CATSRGTAERNFYEQYV. In DNA, the CDR3 is TGTGCCACCAGCAGGGGAACAGCGGAAAGGAATTTCTACGAGCAGTACGTC.

Written as DNA, the CDR3 is TGTGCCAGCAGCCCCGTGCAGGGGGCGGGTGGCTACACCTTC. Protein product: CASSPVQGAGGYTF. The chain couples TRBV7-2 to TRBJ1-2, with 8 bases matching TRBD1. This CDR3 contains 14 residues. CDR1 SGHTA and CDR2 FQGNSA come from the germline V gene. After removal of 5 bases from V and 7 bases from J, the junction contained 9 bases not matched to a gene.

The genes are TRBV18 and TRBJ2-7; 12 bases agree with TRBD2. This CDR3 is built from 14 residues. V was pared by 5 bases and J by 3 bases, with 2 bases of the junction left unmatched. Germline assignment: CDR1 KGHSH and CDR2 LQKENI. The CDR3 protein is CASSATSGGYEQYV. CDR3 bases: TGTGCCAGCTCAGCGACTAGCGGGGGCTACGAGCAGTACGTC.

The rearrangement uses TRBV5-4 and TRBJ1-1; unclear D gene. This CDR3 contains 14 residues. CDR1 is SGHNT, CDR2 YYREEE, per germline (reference sequence). Trimming took off 2 bases at V and 2 bases at J, with 10 bases between the two ends. CDR3 nucleotide sequence: TGTGCCAGCAGCTTTTTTTCGGGAAACACTGAAGCTTTCTTT. It encodes CASSFFSGNTEAFF.

Only a few counts were recorded for this clone. The chain has TRBV6-5 and TRBJ1-1; TRBD1 agrees at 9 bases. CDR3 length: 13 amino acids. Germline CDR1 MNHEY, CDR2 SVGAGI. With 6 bases clipped from V and 7 bases from J, the junction kept 6 bases outside the gene matches. This chain's CDR3 is CASRLDRGNEAFF. The CDR3 coding sequence is TGTGCCAGCAGATTGGACAGGGGAAATGAAGCTTTCTTT.

This clone has just a few counts. The chain combines TRBV4-1 with TRBJ1-1, with D tentatively TRBD1 (5 bases). The CDR3 extends over 14 amino acids. Germline V CDR1 and CDR2: MGHRA, YSYEKL. V was pared by 0 bases and J by 11 bases, with 16 bases between. The chain's CDR3 is CASSQDEEGREAFF. The CDR3 bases are TGCGCCAGCAGCCAAGATGAGGAGGGCAGGGAGGCTTTCTTT.

J is TRBJ1-1 and V is TRBV9; unclear D gene. The CDR3 is 12 amino acids. Germline V gene sequence: CDR1 SGDLS, CDR2 YYNGEE. Trimming removed 7 bases from V and 3 bases from J, with 10 bases in between. CDR3 region: CASGPVDTEAFF. Here the CDR3 DNA reads TGTGCCAGCGGTCCGGTAGACACTGAAGCTTTCTTT. The entire variable domain, with the rest obtained from reference TRBV9 and TRBJ1-1, is as follows: DSGVTQTPKHLITATGQRVTLRCSPRSGDLSVYWYQQSLDQGLQFLIQYYNGEERAKGNILERFSAQQFPDLHSELNLSSLELGDSALYFCASGPVDTEAFFGQGTRLTVV.

CDR3 protein: CASSTRLAGALYNEQFF. DNA for the CDR3: TGTGCCAGCAGCACCCGACTAGCGGGGGCCTTATACAATGAGCAGTTCTTC. V usage is TRBV7-2 and J usage is TRBJ2-1, with 12 positions matching TRBD2. The V gene end was trimmed by 5 bases and the J gene end by 4 bases; junction bases not matched to a gene: 9. Germline V gene lookup returns CDR1 SGHTA and CDR2 FQGNSA. This CDR3 has 17 amino acids.

This chain connects TRBV24-1 to TRBJ2-3; the D is unclear. Germline CDR1 reads KGHDR; CDR2 reads SFDVKD. V gave up 5 bases and J gave up 1 base, with 6 bases separating them. The CDR3 extends over 13 amino acids. CDR3 in amino acids: CATSGRGTDTQYF. The CDR3, as DNA: TGTGCCACCAGTGGAAGAGGCACAGATACGCAGTATTTT.

The chain combines TRBV3-1 (or the pseudogene TRBV3-2) with TRBJ2-6, with D perhaps matching TRBD2 (6 bases). This CDR3 is 24 amino acids long. Germline V CDR1 and CDR2: LGHDT, YNNKEL (reference sequence). V lost 1 base to trimming and J lost 0 bases, with 31 bases between them. The CDR3 sequence: CASSQVRGLMFLGGPSSGANVLTF. CDR3 nucleotide sequence: TGTGCCAGCAGCCAAGTTAGGGGCCTCATGTTCTTGGGGGGTCCGAGCTCTGGGGCCAACGTCCTGACTTTC.

The V gene is TRBV6-5, the J gene TRBJ1-5, with D uncertain. The CDR3 totals 12 residues. Deletions cut 6 bases from V and 11 bases from J, with 14 bases between. Germline CDR1 is MNHEY and CDR2 is SVGAGI. The CDR3 is CASSADRRAQHF. In DNA, the CDR3 is TGTGCCAGCAGCGCAGACCGTCGGGCCCAGCATTTT.

V gene TRBV10-3 combines with J gene TRBJ1-1, with D unclear. The CDR3 loop spans 16 amino acids. Trimming removed 0 bases from V and 2 bases from J, with 13 bases in between. Germline CDR1 is ENHRY and CDR2 is SYGVKD. Written as DNA, the CDR3 is TGTGCCATCAGTGAGTCGGCGGGAGTTGGTAACACTGAAGCTTTCTTT. It translates to CAISESAGVGNTEAFF.

The V gene is TRBV7-9, the J gene TRBJ2-1; a possible D gene is TRBD1 (6 bases). Germline V gives CDR1 SEHNR, CDR2 FQNEAQ (reference sequence). V was cut by 5 bases and J by 6 bases, with 20 bases left in between. The CDR3 has 16 residues. CDR3 nucleotide sequence: TGTGCCAGCAGCCCCCGGCTGGGGGCTGGACCCAATGAGCAGTTCTTC. It translates to CASSPRLGAGPNEQFF.

This clone came up once. The rearrangement uses TRBV19 and TRBJ1-2; D gene unclear. CDR1 and CDR2 (germline): LNHDA, SQIVND (reference sequence). The CDR3 is 15 residues long. V was pared by 7 bases and J by 0 bases, with 15 bases between. In DNA, the CDR3 is TGTGCCAGTACCAAATCATTAGATCCTAACTATGGCTACACCTTC. Its protein product is CASTKSLDPNYGYTF.